The 8 T cell receptor beta chains reported below all come from one sample, sequenced in a study of T cells in Graves' hyperthyroidism and ophthalmopathy. What was amplified from RNA transcripts were TCR beta CDR3 regions. First-round RT-PCR with HTBI primers amplified the TCR CDR3 region. TCRdb processed the multiplex PCR reads anew with MiXCR; each CDR3 protein has one entry. The sample lists about 760,000 distinct CDR3 sequences, roughly a third seen once, with roughly 31% in the top ten. The sample comprised blood. Receptors originate from a woman between 40 and 50 years old with Graves' hyperthyroidism.

This clonotype has a handful of counts. V gene TRBV7-2 combines with J gene TRBJ1-2, with 7 nucleotides matching TRBD1. J lost 5 bases, V lost 7 bases, and 10 bases had no gene match. The CDR3 length is 14 residues. Germline-derived CDR1 and CDR2 are SGHTA and FQGNSA. CDR3 DNA: TGTGCCAGCACCCTACAGGGGCTATTATATGGCTACACCTTC. The encoded protein is CASTLQGLLYGYTF.

The sample holds a few counts of this clonotype. The rearrangement joins TRBV14 to TRBJ1-1; D is uncertain. CDR1 is SGHDN, CDR2 FVKESK, per germline. This CDR3 spans 14 amino acids. Trimming took off 1 base at V and 11 bases at J, with 17 bases between the two ends. The CDR3 loop reads CASSQAVLGSRAFF. CDR3 bases: TGTGCCAGCAGCCAAGCGGTTTTGGGCTCGAGGGCTTTCTTT.

This clonotype was recorded at least ten times. The V call is TRBV6-1, the J call TRBJ1-5, with 7 bases aligning to TRBD1. From germline, CDR1 is MNHNS and CDR2 SASEGT. The V and J ends lost 6 bases and 0 bases, in that order; junction bases with no gene match: 2. The CDR3 loop spans 14 amino acids. As DNA, the CDR3 is TGTGCCAGCAGCGGACAGGCTAGCAATCAGCCCCAGCATTTT. The encoded protein is CASSGQASNQPQHF.

The chain carries TRBV11-2 and TRBJ2-5; D gene ambiguous. CDR3 size: 12 residues. V gave up 6 bases and J gave up 5 bases, with 10 bases separating them. Per the germline V gene, CDR1 is SGHAT and CDR2 is FQNNGV. CDR3 sequence (DNA): TGTGCCAGCAGTGAATTTCGTGAGACCCAGTACTTC. Protein product: CASSEFRETQYF.

On this clonotype itself: A much larger clone lies a single base off, so this may be a read error. The V call is TRBV20-1, the J call TRBJ2-7, with D possibly being TRBD1 (5 bases). Trimming stripped 8 bases from V and 2 bases from J, with 10 bases between. The CDR3 loop spans 11 amino acids. Germline V gene lookup returns CDR1 DFQATT and CDR2 SNEGSKA (reference sequence). CDR3 nucleotide sequence: TGCAGTCCGAGACAGACCTACGAGCAGTACTTC. Its translation is CSPRQTYEQYF.

There are a few counts of this clonotype. The V gene is TRBV19, the J gene TRBJ1-5; D is undetermined. This CDR3 comprises 13 residues. V was clipped by 4 bases and J by 2 bases, with 6 bases between them. Germline V gene data show CDR1 as LNHDA and CDR2 as SQIVND (reference sequence). The CDR3 DNA sequence: TGTGCCAGTAGTAGCGAAGGCAATCAGCCCCAGCATTTT. This sequence encodes CASSSEGNQPQHF.

The chain recombines TRBV27 with TRBJ2-5; maybe TRBD2 (5 bases). Germline CDR1 is MNHEY and CDR2 is SMNVEV (reference sequence). CDR3 length: 11 residues. The germline V and J ends were trimmed by 6 bases and 10 bases, with 12 bases remaining between them. CDR3 in DNA: TGTGCCAGCAGGGGCCCTCGGGACCAGTACTTC. Amino acids: CASRGPRDQYF.

The chain has TRBV11-2 and TRBJ1-2; D perhaps matches TRBD1 (5 bases). Between the trimmed V and J ends, which lost 5 bases and 7 bases, there was a span of 23 bases. The CDR3 totals 16 residues. Germline V gene sequence: CDR1 SGHAT, CDR2 FQNNGV. The CDR3 here is CASSAVPGLSLSGYTF. The CDR3 DNA reads TGTGCCAGCAGCGCAGTCCCGGGACTTAGCTTATCTGGCTACACCTTC.